A single sample is the source of the 12 T cell receptor beta chains below, sequenced in a study of blood T cell repertoires in COVID-19. The protocol was immunoSEQ multiplex PCR, while the TCRdb copy is restricted to in-frame clones and leaves out a portion. The table lists 35,000 to 50,000 clones, about 85% of them singletons, with roughly 13% in the top ten. Specimen: peripheral blood. The receptors shown here come from a woman aged 65 to 85 in a cohort sampled during active COVID-19.

J is TRBJ2-5 and V is TRBV11-2; tentative D call: TRBD2 (5 bases). The CDR3 extends over 14 amino acids. Germline V gives CDR1 SGHAT, CDR2 FQNNGV. Between the trimmed V and J ends, which lost 1 base and 4 bases, there was a span of 10 bases. The DNA of the CDR3 is TGTGCCAGCAGCTTAGTGGGAGTCGGAGAGACCCAGTACTTC. It is translated as CASSLVGVGETQYF.

V gene TRBV2 combines with J gene TRBJ2-3; tentative D call: TRBD1 (6 bases). The CDR3 has 14 residues. Deletions cut 2 bases from V and 0 bases from J, with 6 bases between. The germline V gene encodes CDR1 SNHLY and CDR2 FYNNEI. CDR3 DNA sequence: TGTGCCAGCAGTGAAAGGGGGAGCACAGATACGCAGTATTTT. It is translated as CASSERGSTDTQYF. Full variable domain (rest looked up from reference TRBV2 and TRBJ2-3): EPEVTQTPSHQVTQMGQEVILRCVPISNHLYFYWYRQILGQKVEFLVSFYNNEISEKSEIFDDQFSVERPDGSNFTLKIRSTKLEDSAMYFCASSERGSTDTQYFGPGTRLTVL.

This chain uses TRBV7-2 with TRBJ2-7, with TRBD1 matching over 8 bases. This CDR3 has 13 amino acids. The V and J ends lost 3 bases and 6 bases, in that order; junction bases with no gene match: 4. CDR1 and CDR2 (germline): SGHTA, FQGNSA. In nucleotides, the CDR3 is TGTGCCAGCAGCTTCGACAGGGGTCGCGAGCAGTACTTC. Translated: CASSFDRGREQYF.

A single count supports this clone. This chain uses TRBV5-4 with TRBJ1-2; 10 nucleotides line up with TRBD1. V trimming: 4 bases; J trimming: 4 bases; junction bases outside the gene matches: 7. The CDR3 covers 15 residues. Germline values: CDR1 SGHNT, CDR2 YYREEE (reference sequence). CDR3 coding DNA: TGTGCCAGCAGCCCAGACAGGGGGCGCGCCTATGGCTACACCTTC. This codes for CASSPDRGRAYGYTF.

The chain is built from TRBV5-4 and TRBJ2-5, with TRBD2 matching 12 bases. Germline CDR1 is SGHNT and CDR2 is YYREEE (reference sequence). The CDR3 runs to 18 residues. Trimming took 1 base from V and 5 from J; bases not matched to a gene: 12. CDR3 DNA sequence: TGTGCCAGCAGCTTGTTAAGGCTAGCGGGAGGGTTGGTGGAGACCCAGTACTTC. This encodes CASSLLRLAGGLVETQYF.

This chain connects TRBV10-3 to TRBJ2-1, with D hard to call. Deletions cut 6 bases from V and 2 bases from J, with 11 bases between. The CDR3 loop spans 14 amino acids. Germline V CDR1 and CDR2: ENHRY, SYGVKD. CDR3 in amino acids: CAISASETYNEQFF. The CDR3, as DNA: TGTGCCATCAGCGCGAGCGAGACCTACAATGAGCAGTTCTTC.

The chain carries TRBV10-1 and TRBJ2-1; 8 positions match TRBD2. This CDR3 is 14 amino acids long. The V segment lost 2 bases and the J segment 12 bases; nucleotides outside the gene matches: 9. Germline CDR1 WNHNN, CDR2 SYGVQD (reference sequence). The CDR3 sequence is CASSEGSGALWQFF. The CDR3 bases are TGCGCCAGCAGTGAGGGTAGCGGGGCGCTGTGGCAGTTCTTC.

This chain connects TRBV6-2 or TRBV6-3 to TRBJ2-5; unclear D gene. From germline, CDR1 is MNHEY and CDR2 SVGEGT. The CDR3 runs 13 residues. V dropped 5 bases and J dropped 5 bases, with 12 bases sitting between them. The CDR3 spells CASSNEIEETQYF. The CDR3, as DNA: TGTGCCAGCAGTAACGAGATTGAGGAGACCCAGTACTTC.

The V gene is TRBV25-1, the J gene TRBJ1-4; D unclear. The V gene lost 4 bases and the J gene lost 0 bases, with 12 bases spanning the gap. In germline, CDR1 is MGHDK, CDR2 SYGVNS. The CDR3 totals 16 residues. The CDR3 sequence is CASSGDRYATNEKLFF. Written as DNA, the CDR3 is TGTGCCAGCAGTGGAGATCGTTATGCAACTAATGAAAAACTGTTTTTT.

The J gene is TRBJ1-3, the V gene TRBV15, with 7 bases lining up with TRBD1. CDR1 is LNHNV and CDR2 is YYDKDF in the germline V gene (reference sequence). The CDR3 consists of 17 residues. The trim removed 4 bases at V and 4 bases at J, leaving 13 bases unmatched. This CDR3 is CATSKTTGTGVGNTIYF. The CDR3 DNA reads as TGTGCCACCAGCAAAACGACGGGCACAGGGGTCGGAAACACCATATATTTT.

V and J are TRBV27 and TRBJ2-2; TRBD2 matches 7 bases. CDR1 is MNHEY and CDR2 is SMNVEV in the germline V gene (reference sequence). The CDR3 has 15 amino acids. With V trimmed by 5 bases and J by 2 bases, 5 bases remained unmatched. This CDR3 reads CASSPGTTNTGELFF. In DNA, the CDR3 is TGTGCCAGCAGTCCCGGGACTACTAACACCGGGGAGCTGTTTTTT.

V usage is TRBV7-4 and J usage is TRBJ1-3, with D perhaps TRBD1 (5 bases). The germline V gene encodes CDR1 SGHVT and CDR2 SQSDAQ. Trimming took off 3 bases at V and 4 bases at J, with 19 bases between the two ends. CDR3 length: 17 residues. In nucleotides, the CDR3 is TGTGCCAGCAGCTTCGGCCCGGACACACACCGGGGAAACACCATATATTTT. As protein: CASSFGPDTHRGNTIYF.